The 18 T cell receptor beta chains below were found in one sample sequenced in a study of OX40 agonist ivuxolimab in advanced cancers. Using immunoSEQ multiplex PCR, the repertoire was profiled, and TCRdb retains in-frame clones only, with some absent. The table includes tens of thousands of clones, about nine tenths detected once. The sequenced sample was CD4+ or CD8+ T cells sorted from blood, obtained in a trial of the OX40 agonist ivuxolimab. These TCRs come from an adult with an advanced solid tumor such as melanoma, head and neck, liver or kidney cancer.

The CDR3 region is CASSQDRPGAVTEAFF. CDR3 bases: TGTGCCAGCTCACAGGACAGACCAGGAGCGGTCACTGAAGCTTTCTTT. The chain uses TRBV18 and TRBJ1-1; possibly TRBD1 for D (6 bases). Germline V gene lookup returns CDR1 KGHSH and CDR2 LQKENI. Trimming cost V 4 bases and J 4 bases, with 19 bases left between them. This CDR3 region has 16 residues.

The CDR3 nucleotides are TGTGCCAGCAGAGGAGGGGTTATGGGTTCACCCCTCCACTTT. Its translation: CASRGGVMGSPLHF. The chain has TRBV6-6 and TRBJ1-6; D is perhaps TRBD1 (5 bases). V was clipped by 6 bases and J by 9 bases, with 15 bases between them. The CDR3 loop spans 14 amino acids. CDR1 MNHNY and CDR2 SVGAGI come from the germline V gene (reference sequence).

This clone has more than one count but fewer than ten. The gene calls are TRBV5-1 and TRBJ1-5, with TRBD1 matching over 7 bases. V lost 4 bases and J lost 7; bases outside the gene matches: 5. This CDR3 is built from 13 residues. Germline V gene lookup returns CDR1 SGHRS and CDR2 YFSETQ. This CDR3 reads CASSLDREQPQHF. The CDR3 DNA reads TGCGCCAGCAGCCTAGACAGGGAACAGCCCCAGCATTTT.

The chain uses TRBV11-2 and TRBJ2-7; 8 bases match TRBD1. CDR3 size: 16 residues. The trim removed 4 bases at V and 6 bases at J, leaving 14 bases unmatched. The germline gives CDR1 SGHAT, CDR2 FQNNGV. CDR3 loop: CASSSRTRTGFSEQYF. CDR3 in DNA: TGTGCCAGCAGCTCTAGGACCCGGACAGGGTTTTCCGAGCAGTACTTC.

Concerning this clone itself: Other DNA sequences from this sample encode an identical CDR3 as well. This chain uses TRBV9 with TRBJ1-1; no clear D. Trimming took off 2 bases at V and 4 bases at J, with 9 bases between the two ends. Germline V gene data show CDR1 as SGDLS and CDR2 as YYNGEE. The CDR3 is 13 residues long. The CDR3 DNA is TGTGCCAGCAGCGTGGGCGATGGCACTGAAGCTTTCTTT. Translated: CASSVGDGTEAFF. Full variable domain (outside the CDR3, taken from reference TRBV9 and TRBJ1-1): DSGVTQTPKHLITATGQRVTLRCSPRSGDLSVYWYQQSLDQGLQFLIQYYNGEERAKGNILERFSAQQFPDLHSELNLSSLELGDSALYFCASSVGDGTEAFFGQGTRLTVV.

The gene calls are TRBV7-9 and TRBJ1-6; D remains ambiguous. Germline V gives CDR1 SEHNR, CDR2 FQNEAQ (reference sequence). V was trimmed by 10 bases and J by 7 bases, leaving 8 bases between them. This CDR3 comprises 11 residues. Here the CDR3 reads CATDQNSPLHF. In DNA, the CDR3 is TGTGCCACCGACCAGAATTCACCCCTCCACTTT.

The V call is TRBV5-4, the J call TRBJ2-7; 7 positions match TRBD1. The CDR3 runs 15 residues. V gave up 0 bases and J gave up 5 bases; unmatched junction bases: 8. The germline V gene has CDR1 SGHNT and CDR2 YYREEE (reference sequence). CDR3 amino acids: CASSLVNTGAHEQYF. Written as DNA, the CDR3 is TGTGCCAGCAGCTTGGTTAACACAGGGGCGCACGAGCAGTACTTC.

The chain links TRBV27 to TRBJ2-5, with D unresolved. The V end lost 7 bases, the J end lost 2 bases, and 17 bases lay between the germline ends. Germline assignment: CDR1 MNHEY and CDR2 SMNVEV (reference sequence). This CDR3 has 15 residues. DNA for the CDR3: TGTGCCAGCATGCCCCTTTTAGGTGGTCAAGAGACCCAGTACTTC. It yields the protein CASMPLLGGQETQYF.

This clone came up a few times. The CDR3 nucleotides read TGCAGTGCCACCTTGGTTTCGGCTTTCTTT. Its protein product is CSATLVSAFF. The chain has TRBV20-1 and TRBJ1-1; D unclear. Germline V gives CDR1 DFQATT, CDR2 SNEGSKA (reference sequence). Trimming cost V 6 bases and J 11 bases, with 13 bases left between them. The CDR3 covers 10 residues.

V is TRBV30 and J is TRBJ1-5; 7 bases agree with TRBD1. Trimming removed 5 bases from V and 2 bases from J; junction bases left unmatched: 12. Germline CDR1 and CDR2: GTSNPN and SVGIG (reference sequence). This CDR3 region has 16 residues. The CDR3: CAWQNRGLVGNQPQHF. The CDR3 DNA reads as TGTGCCTGGCAAAACAGGGGTTTAGTAGGCAATCAGCCCCAGCATTTT.

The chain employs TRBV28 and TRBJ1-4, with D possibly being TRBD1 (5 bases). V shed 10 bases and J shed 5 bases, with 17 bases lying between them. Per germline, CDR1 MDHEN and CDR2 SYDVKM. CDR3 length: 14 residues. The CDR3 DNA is TGTGCCACCCGGAGGGGTGGGGAAAATGAAAAACTGTTTTTT. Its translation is CATRRGGENEKLFF.

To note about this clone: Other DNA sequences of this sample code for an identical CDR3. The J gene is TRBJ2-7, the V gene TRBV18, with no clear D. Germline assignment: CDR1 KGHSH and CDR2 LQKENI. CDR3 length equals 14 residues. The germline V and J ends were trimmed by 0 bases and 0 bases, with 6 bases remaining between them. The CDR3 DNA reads TGTGCCAGCTCACCACCAGGGCTCTCCTACGAGCAGTACTTC. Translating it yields CASSPPGLSYEQYF. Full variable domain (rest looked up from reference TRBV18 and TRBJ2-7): NAGVMQNPRHLVRRRGQEARLRCSPMKGHSHVYWYRQLPEEGLKFMVYLQKENIIDESGMPKERFSAEFPKEGPSILRIQQVVRGDSAAYFCASSPPGLSYEQYFGPGTRLTVT.

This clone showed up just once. The CDR3 coding sequence is TGTGCCAGTAGGCCGAGGACTAGCGGGAGGGCCGTGGACGAGCAGTACTTC. Its translation: CASRPRTSGRAVDEQYF. V is TRBV19 and J is TRBJ2-7, with TRBD2 identical over 15 bases. The CDR3 extends over 17 amino acids. Germline-derived CDR1 and CDR2 are LNHDA and SQIVND (reference sequence). The V and J ends lost 6 bases and 5 bases, in that order; junction bases with no gene match: 11.

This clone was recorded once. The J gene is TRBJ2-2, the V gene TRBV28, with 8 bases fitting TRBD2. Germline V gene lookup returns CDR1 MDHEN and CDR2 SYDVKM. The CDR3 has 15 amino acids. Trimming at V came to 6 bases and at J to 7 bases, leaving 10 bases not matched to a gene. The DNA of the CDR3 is TGTGCCAGCAGACGTAGCGGGGCCGTTGGCGGGGAGCTGTTTTTT. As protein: CASRRSGAVGGELFF.

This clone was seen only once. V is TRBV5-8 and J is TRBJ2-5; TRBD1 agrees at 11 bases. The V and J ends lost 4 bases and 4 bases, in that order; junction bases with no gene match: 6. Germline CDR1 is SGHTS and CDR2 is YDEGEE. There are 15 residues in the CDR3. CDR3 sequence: CASSRRTGGIETQYF. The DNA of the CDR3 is TGTGCCAGCAGCCGGAGGACAGGGGGCATAGAGACCCAGTACTTC.

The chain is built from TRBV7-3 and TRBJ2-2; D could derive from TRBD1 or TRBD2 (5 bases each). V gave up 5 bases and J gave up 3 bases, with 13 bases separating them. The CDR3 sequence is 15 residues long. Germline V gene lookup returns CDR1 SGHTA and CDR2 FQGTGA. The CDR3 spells CASSPLGADTGELFF. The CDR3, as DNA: TGTGCCAGCAGCCCCCTCGGGGCGGACACCGGGGAGCTGTTTTTT.

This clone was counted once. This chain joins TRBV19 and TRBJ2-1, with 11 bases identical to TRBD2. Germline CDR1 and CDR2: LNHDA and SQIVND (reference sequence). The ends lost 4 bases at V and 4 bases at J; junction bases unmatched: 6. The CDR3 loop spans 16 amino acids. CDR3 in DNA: TGTGCCAGTAGTAACCTAGCGGGAGGCCCTTACAATGAGCAGTTCTTC. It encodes CASSNLAGGPYNEQFF.

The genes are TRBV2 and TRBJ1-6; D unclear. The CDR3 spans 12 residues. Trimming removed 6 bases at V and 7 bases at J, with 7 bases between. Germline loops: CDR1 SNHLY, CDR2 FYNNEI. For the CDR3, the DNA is TGTGCCAGCAGGAGTTACAATTCACCCCTCCACTTT. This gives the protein CASRSYNSPLHF.